This T cell receptor (beta chain) was sequenced in a study of esophageal squamous cell carcinoma under preoperative chemotherapy. Points from the study as a whole: After treatment, tumor-infiltrating lymphocytes apparently came partly from blood T cells.

The time point was: after preoperative PTX-NDP chemotherapy. This CDR3 contains 14 residues. Germline V gives CDR1 MNHEY, CDR2 SMNVEV (reference sequence). The V gene lost 5 bases and the J gene lost 5 bases, with 15 bases spanning the gap. One entry per CDR3 protein, called by TCRdb with MiXCR from the PCR reads. Of approximately 20,000 distinct CDR3 sequences listed, around 46% are singletons. A note on this clonotype: What it recognizes is unknown.

The chain employs TRBV27 and TRBJ2-5; D tentatively reads TRBD1 or TRBD2 (6 bases each). The receptor comes from a human donor with esophageal squamous cell carcinoma. The donor label of this sample is uncertain. This specimen was taken from a patient given preoperative chemotherapy. CDR3 in amino acids: CASSQGGNGETQYF. CDR3 bases: TGTGCCAGCAGTCAAGGGGGGAACGGGGAGACCCAGTACTTC.